The 10 T cell receptor beta chains in this list originate from one sample, sequenced in a study of cytomegalovirus exposure and HLA in healthy donors. The PCR was carried out with 60 Vbeta primers and 13 Jbeta primers. Method: immunoSEQ multiplex PCR; TCRdb's copy keeps in-frame clones and lacks some. The sample includes 90,000 to 110,000 clones, around 81% of them seen just once. The specimen was PBMCs. The receptor source for this set is a woman in her 30s in good health and CMV-seronegative.

The chain employs TRBV27 and TRBJ1-4, with a possible D match to TRBD1 (5 bases). Between the trimmed V and J ends, which lost 0 bases and 3 bases, there was a span of 14 bases. Germline-derived CDR1 and CDR2 are MNHEY and SMNVEV (reference sequence). This CDR3 spans 17 amino acids. CDR3 sequence (DNA): TGTGCCAGCAGTTTATCAGGTCAGGGATCAGCTAATGAAAAACTGTTTTTT. It codes for CASSLSGQGSANEKLFF.

The chain uses TRBV29-1 and TRBJ1-1, with D unresolved. Between the trimmed V and J ends, which lost 3 bases and 2 bases, there was a span of 10 bases. The CDR3 is 13 residues long. CDR1 is SQVTM and CDR2 is ANQGSEA in the germline V gene. CDR3 amino acids: CSVDLAANTEAFF. DNA for the CDR3: TGCAGCGTTGACTTGGCGGCTAACACTGAAGCTTTCTTT.

The chain uses TRBV10-3 and TRBJ1-1; perhaps TRBD1 as D (5 bases). Germline V lookup: CDR1 ENHRY, CDR2 SYGVKD. The length of the CDR3 is 14 residues. Trimming removed 4 bases at V and 4 bases at J, with 13 bases between. The CDR3 sequence: CAISGGDQTTEAFF. The DNA for the CDR3 is TGTGCCATCAGTGGGGGGGATCAAACCACTGAAGCTTTCTTT.

The chain has TRBV6-5 and TRBJ2-2; 8 bases line up with TRBD2. V lost 8 bases, J lost 5 bases, and 7 bases stayed unmatched. Germline CDR1 MNHEY, CDR2 SVGAGI. This CDR3 is 14 amino acids long. The CDR3 nucleotides are TGTGCCAGCTGCAAGCGGGAGCTGACCGGGGAGCTGTTTTTT. This encodes CASCKRELTGELFF.

The chain employs TRBV27 and TRBJ1-2; D is perhaps TRBD1 (6 bases). The CDR3 length is 14 residues. V was cut by 4 bases and J by 6 bases, with 15 bases left in between. Per the germline V gene, CDR1 is MNHEY and CDR2 is SMNVEV (reference sequence). The CDR3 bases are TGTGCCAGCAGTTCAAACAGGGCTCCAGATGGCTACACCTTC. Protein sequence: CASSSNRAPDGYTF.

This clone appeared a few times. The gene calls are TRBV5-4 and TRBJ2-7, with D possibly TRBD2 on 6 matching bases. V was shortened by 9 bases and J by 5 bases, with 9 bases between the two germline ends. The CDR3 contains 10 residues. The germline gives CDR1 SGHNT, CDR2 YYREEE (reference sequence). CDR3 sequence: CATGEHEQYF. The CDR3 nucleotides are TGTGCCACGGGAGAGCACGAGCAGTACTTC.

This rearrangement joins TRBV2 to TRBJ1-5; tentative D call: TRBD1 (6 bases). Germline V gene data show CDR1 as SNHLY and CDR2 as FYNNEI. The CDR3 contains 14 residues. V was trimmed by 4 bases and J by 5 bases, leaving 12 bases between them. CDR3 sequence (DNA): TGTGCCAGCAGTGTACAGGGCGGGTATCAGCCCCAGCATTTT. Protein product: CASSVQGGYQPQHF.

The gene calls are TRBV10-3 and TRBJ2-5; no definite D call. CDR1 and CDR2 (germline): ENHRY, SYGVKD. The V gene lost 8 bases and the J gene lost 5 bases, with 12 bases spanning the gap. This CDR3 has 12 amino acids. The CDR3 protein is CAISMVDETQYF. The CDR3 DNA reads as TGTGCCATCTCGATGGTAGATGAGACCCAGTACTTC.

V is TRBV7-2 and J is TRBJ1-5; D gene unclear. This CDR3 is built from 15 residues. Germline CDR1 SGHTA, CDR2 FQGNSA. V was cut by 0 bases and J by 2 bases, with 8 bases left in between. The CDR3 region is CASSLASSGNQPQHF. The CDR3 bases are TGTGCCAGCAGCTTAGCCTCTTCAGGCAATCAGCCCCAGCATTTT.

The table lists this clone with a few counts. The rearrangement joins TRBV7-2 to TRBJ1-5; D is ambiguous. This CDR3 region has 17 residues. CDR1 SGHTA and CDR2 FQGNSA come from the germline V gene. V was clipped by 2 bases and J by 3 bases, with 17 bases between them. The CDR3 loop is CASSLRAGEGNNQPQHF. DNA for the CDR3: TGTGCCAGCAGCTTACGAGCCGGGGAGGGTAACAATCAGCCCCAGCATTTT.